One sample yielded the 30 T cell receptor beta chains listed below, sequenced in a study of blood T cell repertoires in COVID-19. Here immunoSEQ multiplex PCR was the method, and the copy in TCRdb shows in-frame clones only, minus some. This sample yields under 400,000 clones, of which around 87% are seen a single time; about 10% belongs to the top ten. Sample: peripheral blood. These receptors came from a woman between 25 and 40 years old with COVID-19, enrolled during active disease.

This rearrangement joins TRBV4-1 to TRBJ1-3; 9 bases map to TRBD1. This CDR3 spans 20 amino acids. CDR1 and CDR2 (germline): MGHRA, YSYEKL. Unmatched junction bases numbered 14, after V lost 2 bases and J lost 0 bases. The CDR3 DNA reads TGCGCCAGCAGCCAACAATGGGTGCCTGACAGGGGGTACTCTGGAAACACCATATATTTT. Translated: CASSQQWVPDRGYSGNTIYF.

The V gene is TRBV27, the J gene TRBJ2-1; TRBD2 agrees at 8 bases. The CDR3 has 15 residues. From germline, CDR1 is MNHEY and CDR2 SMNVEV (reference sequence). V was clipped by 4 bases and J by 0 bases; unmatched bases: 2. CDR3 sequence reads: CASSSSGSSYNEQFF. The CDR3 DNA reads TGTGCCAGCAGTTCGAGCGGGAGCTCCTACAATGAGCAGTTCTTC.

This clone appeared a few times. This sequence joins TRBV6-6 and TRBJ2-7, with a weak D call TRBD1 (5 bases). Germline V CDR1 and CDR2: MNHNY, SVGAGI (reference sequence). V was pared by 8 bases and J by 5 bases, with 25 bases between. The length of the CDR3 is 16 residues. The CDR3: CASSGPDRRNGDEQYF. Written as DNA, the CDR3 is TGTGCCAGCTCAGGGCCAGACAGACGTAATGGCGACGAGCAGTACTTC.

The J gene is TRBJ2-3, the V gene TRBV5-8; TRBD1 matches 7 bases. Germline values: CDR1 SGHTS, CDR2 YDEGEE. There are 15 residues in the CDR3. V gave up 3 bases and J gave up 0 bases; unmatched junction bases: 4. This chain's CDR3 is CASSSGTASTDTQYF. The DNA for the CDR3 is TGTGCCAGCAGCTCCGGGACAGCTAGCACAGATACGCAGTATTTT.

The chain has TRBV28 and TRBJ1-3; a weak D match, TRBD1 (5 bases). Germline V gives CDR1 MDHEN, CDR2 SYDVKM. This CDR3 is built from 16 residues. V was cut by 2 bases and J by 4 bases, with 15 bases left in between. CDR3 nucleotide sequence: TGTGCCAGCAGTTTAGAAGCGGGGCTGATAGGAAACACCATATATTTT. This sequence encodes CASSLEAGLIGNTIYF.

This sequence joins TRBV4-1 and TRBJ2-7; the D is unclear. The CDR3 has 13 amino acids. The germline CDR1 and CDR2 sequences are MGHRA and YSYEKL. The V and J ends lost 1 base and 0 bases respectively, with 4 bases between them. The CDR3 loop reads CASSQVGSYEQYF. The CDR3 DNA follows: TGCGCCAGCAGCCAAGTCGGCTCCTACGAGCAGTACTTC.

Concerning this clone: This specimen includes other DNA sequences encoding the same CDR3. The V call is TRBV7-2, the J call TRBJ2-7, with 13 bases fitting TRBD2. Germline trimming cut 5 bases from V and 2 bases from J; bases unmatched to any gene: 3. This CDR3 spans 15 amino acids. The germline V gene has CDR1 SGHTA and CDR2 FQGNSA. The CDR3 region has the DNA TGTGCCAGCAGCCCAGGACTAGCGGGAGCCTACGAGCAGTACTTC. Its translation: CASSPGLAGAYEQYF.

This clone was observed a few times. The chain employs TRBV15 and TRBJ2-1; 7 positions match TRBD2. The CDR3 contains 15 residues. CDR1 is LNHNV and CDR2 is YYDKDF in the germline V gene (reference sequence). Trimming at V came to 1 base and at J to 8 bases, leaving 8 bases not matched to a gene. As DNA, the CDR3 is TGTGCCACCAGCAGAGCGCGGGAGAATACTTATGAGCAGTTCTTC. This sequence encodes CATSRARENTYEQFF.

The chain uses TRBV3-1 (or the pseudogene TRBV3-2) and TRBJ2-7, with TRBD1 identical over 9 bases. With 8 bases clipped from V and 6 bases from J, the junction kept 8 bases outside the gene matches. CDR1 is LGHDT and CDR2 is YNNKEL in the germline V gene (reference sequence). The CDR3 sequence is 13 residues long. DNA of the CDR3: TGTGCCAGCGGGGACAGGGTGTTTGGCGAGCAGTACTTC. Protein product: CASGDRVFGEQYF.

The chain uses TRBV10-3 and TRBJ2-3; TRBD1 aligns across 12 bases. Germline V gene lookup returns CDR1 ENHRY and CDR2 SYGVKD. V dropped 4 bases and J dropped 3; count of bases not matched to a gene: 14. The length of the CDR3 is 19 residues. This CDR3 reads CAISGGTGGWRESTDTQYF. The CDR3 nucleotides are TGTGCCATCAGTGGGGGGACAGGGGGCTGGCGGGAGTCTACAGATACGCAGTATTTT.

The DNA for the CDR3 is TGTGCCAGCAGCAAAGTCTCCGGGACAGGGGGTTCTCAGCCCCAGCATTTT. Protein sequence: CASSKVSGTGGSQPQHF. The chain recombines TRBV21-1 with TRBJ1-5; the table names TRBD1, a call not compared with the DNA. TRBV21-1 is described as a pseudogene. The length of the CDR3 is 17 residues.

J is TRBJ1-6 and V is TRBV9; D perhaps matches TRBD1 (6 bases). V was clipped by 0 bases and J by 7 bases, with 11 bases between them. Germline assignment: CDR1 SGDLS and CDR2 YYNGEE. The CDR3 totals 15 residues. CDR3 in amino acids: CASSVDWGRNSPLHF. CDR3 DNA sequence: TGTGCCAGCAGCGTAGATTGGGGGCGGAATTCACCCCTCCACTTT.

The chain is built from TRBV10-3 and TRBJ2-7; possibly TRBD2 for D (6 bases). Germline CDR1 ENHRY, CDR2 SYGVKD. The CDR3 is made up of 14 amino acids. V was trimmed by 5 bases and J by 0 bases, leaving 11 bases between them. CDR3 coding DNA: TGTGCCATCAGTCCAGCGGGTCCCTCCTACGAGCAGTACTTC. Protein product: CAISPAGPSYEQYF.

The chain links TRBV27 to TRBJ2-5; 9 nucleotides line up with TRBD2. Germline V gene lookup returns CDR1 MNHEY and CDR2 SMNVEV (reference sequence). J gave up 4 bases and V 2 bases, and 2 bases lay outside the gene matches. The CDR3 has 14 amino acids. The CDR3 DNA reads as TGTGCCAGCAGTTTAGTAGCGGGAGCAGAGACCCAGTACTTC. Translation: CASSLVAGAETQYF.

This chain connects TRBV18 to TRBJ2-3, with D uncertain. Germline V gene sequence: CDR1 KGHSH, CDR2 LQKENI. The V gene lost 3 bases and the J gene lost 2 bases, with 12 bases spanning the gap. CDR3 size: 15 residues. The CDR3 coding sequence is TGTGCCAGCTCACCGCTCCCTACCGACACAGATACGCAGTATTTT. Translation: CASSPLPTDTDTQYF.

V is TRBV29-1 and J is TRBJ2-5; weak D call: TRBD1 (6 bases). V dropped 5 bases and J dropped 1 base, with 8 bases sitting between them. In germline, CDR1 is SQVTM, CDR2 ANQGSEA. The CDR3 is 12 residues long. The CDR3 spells CSVQGTQETQYF. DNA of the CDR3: TGCAGCGTTCAGGGGACCCAAGAGACCCAGTACTTC.

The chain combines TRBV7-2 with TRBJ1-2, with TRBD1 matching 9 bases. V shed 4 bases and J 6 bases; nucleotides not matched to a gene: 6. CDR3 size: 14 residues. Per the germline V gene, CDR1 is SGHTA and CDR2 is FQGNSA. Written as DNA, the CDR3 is TGTGCCAGCAGCTACCGACAGGGGGTTGATGGCTACACCTTC. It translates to CASSYRQGVDGYTF.

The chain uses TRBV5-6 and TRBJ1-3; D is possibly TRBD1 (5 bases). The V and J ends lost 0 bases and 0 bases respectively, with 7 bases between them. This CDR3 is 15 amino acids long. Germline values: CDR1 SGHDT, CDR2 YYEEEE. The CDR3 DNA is TGTGCCAGCAGCTTGGAGGGGCCCTCTGGAAACACCATATATTTT. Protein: CASSLEGPSGNTIYF.

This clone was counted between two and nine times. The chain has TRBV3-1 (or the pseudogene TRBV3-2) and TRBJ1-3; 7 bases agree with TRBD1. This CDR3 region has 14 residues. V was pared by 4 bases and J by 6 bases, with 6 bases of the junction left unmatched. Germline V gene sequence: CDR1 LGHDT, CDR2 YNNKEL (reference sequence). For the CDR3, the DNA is TGTGCCAGCAGCCTTACAGGGGATGAAAACACCATATATTTT. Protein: CASSLTGDENTIYF.

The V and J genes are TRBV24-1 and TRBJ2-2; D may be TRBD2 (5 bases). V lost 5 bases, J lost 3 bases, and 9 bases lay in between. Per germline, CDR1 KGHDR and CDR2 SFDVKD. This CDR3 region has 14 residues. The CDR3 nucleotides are TGTGCCACCAGTGTAGCGATGCACACCGGGGAGCTGTTTTTT. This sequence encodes CATSVAMHTGELFF.

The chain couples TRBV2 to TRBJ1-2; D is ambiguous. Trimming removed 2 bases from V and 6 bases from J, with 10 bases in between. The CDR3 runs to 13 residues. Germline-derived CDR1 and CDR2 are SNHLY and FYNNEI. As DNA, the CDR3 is TGTGCCAGCAGTGAAAATGGAGGAGATGGCTACACCTTC. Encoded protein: CASSENGGDGYTF.

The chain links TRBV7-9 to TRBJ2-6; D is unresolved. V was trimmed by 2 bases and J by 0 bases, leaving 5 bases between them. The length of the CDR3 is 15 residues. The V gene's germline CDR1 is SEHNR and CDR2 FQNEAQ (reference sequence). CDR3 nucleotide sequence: TGTGCCAGCAGCTTATTACTCTCTGGGGCCAACGTCCTGACTTTC. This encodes CASSLLLSGANVLTF.

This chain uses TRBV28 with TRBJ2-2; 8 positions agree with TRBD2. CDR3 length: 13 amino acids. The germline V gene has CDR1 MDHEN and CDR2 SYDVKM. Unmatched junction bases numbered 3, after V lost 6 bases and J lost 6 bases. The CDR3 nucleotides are TGTGCCAGCAGCCCGGGAGGGCCCGGGGAGCTGTTTTTT. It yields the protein CASSPGGPGELFF.

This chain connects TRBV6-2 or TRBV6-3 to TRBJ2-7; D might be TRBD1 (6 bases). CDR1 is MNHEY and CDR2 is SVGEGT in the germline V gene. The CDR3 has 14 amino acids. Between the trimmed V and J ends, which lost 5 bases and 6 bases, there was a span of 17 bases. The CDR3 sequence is CASSIPHRVGEQYF. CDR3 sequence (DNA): TGTGCCAGCAGTATACCTCACAGGGTAGGCGAGCAGTACTTC.

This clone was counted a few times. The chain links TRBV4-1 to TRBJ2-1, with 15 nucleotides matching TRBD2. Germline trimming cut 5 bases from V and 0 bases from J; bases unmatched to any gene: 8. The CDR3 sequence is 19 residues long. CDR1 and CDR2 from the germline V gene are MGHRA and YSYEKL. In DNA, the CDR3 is TGCGCCAGCAGCTACGGACTAGCGGGAGGGCCGATCTCCTACAATGAGCAGTTCTTC. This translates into CASSYGLAGGPISYNEQFF.

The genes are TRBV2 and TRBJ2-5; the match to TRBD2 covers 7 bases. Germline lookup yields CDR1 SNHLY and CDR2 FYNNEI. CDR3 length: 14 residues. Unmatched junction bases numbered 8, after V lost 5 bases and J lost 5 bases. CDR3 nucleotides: TGTGCCAGCAGTAACGAGCGGGACGGGGAGACCCAGTACTTC. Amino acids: CASSNERDGETQYF.

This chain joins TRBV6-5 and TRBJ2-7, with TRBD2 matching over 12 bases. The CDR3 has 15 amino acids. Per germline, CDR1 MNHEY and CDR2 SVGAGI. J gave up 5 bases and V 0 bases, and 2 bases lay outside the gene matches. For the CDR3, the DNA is TGTGCCAGCAGTTACTCGACTAGCGGGAGTAACGAGCAGTACTTC. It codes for CASSYSTSGSNEQYF.

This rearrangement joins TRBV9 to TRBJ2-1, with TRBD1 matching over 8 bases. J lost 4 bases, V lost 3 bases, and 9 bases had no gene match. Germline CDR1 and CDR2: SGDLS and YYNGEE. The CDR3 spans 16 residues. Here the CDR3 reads CASSGPRGRGYNEQFF. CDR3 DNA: TGTGCCAGCAGCGGCCCCAGGGGGCGAGGGTACAATGAGCAGTTCTTC.

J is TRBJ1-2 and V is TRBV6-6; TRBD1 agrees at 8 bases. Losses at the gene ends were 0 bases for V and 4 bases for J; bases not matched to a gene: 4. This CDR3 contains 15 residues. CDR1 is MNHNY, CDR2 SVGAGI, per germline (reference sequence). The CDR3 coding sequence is TGTGCCAGCAGTTACTCGACGACAGGGGTCTATGGCTACACCTTC. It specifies CASSYSTTGVYGYTF.

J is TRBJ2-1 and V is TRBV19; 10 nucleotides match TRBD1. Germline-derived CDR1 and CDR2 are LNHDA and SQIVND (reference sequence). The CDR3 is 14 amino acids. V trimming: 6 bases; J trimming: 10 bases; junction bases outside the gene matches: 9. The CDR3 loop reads CASRETGGSREQFF. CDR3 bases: TGTGCCAGTAGAGAGACAGGGGGCTCTCGGGAGCAGTTCTTC.